This TCR beta chain was recovered during a study of blood T cell repertoires in COVID-19 (TCRdb year 2020). As for the study more broadly: Samples covering the acute and convalescent phases of COVID-19 were provided by collaborators in the United States, Italy and Spain. Subjects who had been exposed to COVID-19, were actively infected with it, or had recovered from it provided the deeply sampled blood TCRbeta repertoires that made up the dataset. A de-identified subject ID, COVID-19 status, age in years and sex were almost always included in the sample metadata. The repertoires were released in a freely available public database intended as a resource for research on the immune response to SARS-CoV-2. The material from the prospective study consisted of cDNA or gDNA derived from T cells, B-cell-depleted T cells, or PBMCs. The samples were drawn from the first 160 participants of the ongoing ImmuneRACE study and from 950 to 1,500 subjects provided by 6 global collaborators. HLA class I and class II types, where available, came from metadata supplied by the sample provider rather than from assay-based typing. Beyond this particular receptor, the publication reports: The amount of clinical and demographic metadata varied by source and participant and was provided uncurated.

A note on this clone: Its antigen is currently not known. Per-nucleotide qualities are absent, and no much larger clonotype sits a single base away.

TCRbeta CDR3 regions were amplified from genomic DNA by means of the immunoSEQ Assay, a bias-controlled multiplex PCR. Concerning the study's data processing: The number of nucleated cells in each sample was estimated from the amplification of reference gene primers within the assay. Sequence reads were collapsed and filtered to measure the absolute abundance of every unique TCRbeta CDR3 rearrangement. For each sample, productive Simpson clonality was calculated by taking the square root of Simpson's diversity index across productive rearrangements. In its TCRdb copy, this immuneACCESS table keeps in-frame sequences only and misses some clones. Where compared with another copy, unresolved V genes explain less than half of these, and the others have no known cause. Clone size and the V and J calls come from that table; the DNA yielded D and trimming. The sample includes about 140,000 clones, with around four fifths observed a single time. The top ten clones comprise around 6.2% of the sample.

Trimming removed 5 bases from V and 5 bases from J, leaving 7 bases between the germline ends. CDR3 length: 11 amino acids, cysteine to phenylalanine. Solely the CDR3 DNA is kept, with 33 bases framed from the first base. In the prospective study, participants were about 18 to 100 years old, resided in about 25 geographic areas of the United States, and were enrolled through a virtual design. In the prospective study, cohorts were assigned on the basis of participant-reported clinical history obtained from a screening survey and a study questionnaire. ImmuneRACE Cohort 3 recovered participants were defined by two consecutive negative NP/OP PCR tests, healthcare professional clearance, or symptom resolution. In the prospective study, mobile phlebotomists collected whole blood, serum and a nasopharyngeal or oropharyngeal swab from each participant. Additional blood draws and questionnaires over an approximately two-month period could optionally be provided by prospective study participants. Blood samples from the prospective study were shipped frozen or at room temperature prior to DNA extraction.

The sequence was collected from a woman aged 40-49 years who had recovered from COVID-19. The material sequenced was PBMCs or T cells enriched from blood (not recorded which). The chain is assembled from TRBV12-3 or TRBV12-4 and TRBJ2-7; the D gene identity is not certain. The CDR3 reads as follows: CASSQTDEQYF. The bases read TGTGCCAGCAGTCAAACAGACGAGCAGTACTTC.